The 10 T cell receptor beta chains reported below all come from one sample, sequenced in a study of vaccination effects on CD4 cells after COVID-19. The antigens these receptors bind are not known. Prior to sequencing, the ViraFEST assay stimulated PBMC with viral peptide pools, which expanded the antigen-specific CD4+ T cells. Following 10 days of culture, CD4+ T cells were isolated. Between March and December 2020, the person had a SARS-CoV-2 infection that PCR confirmed. The assay was immunoSEQ multiplex PCR, and TCRdb's table has in-frame clones only and misses some. This table holds around 24,000 clones, roughly three quarters found once. Source: CD4+ T cells from PBMCs cultured with SARS-CoV-2 spike peptides, taken before COVID-19 vaccination. The receptor set was obtained from a human donor who had a prior SARS-CoV-2 infection.

This chain uses TRBV4-2 with TRBJ2-1; no reliable D call. V dropped 3 bases and J dropped 11 bases, with 11 bases sitting between them. CDR1 and CDR2 (germline): LGHNA, YNFKEQ. This CDR3 comprises 12 residues. CDR3 sequence (DNA): TGTGCCAGCAGCCAGCTAAACGGCAAGCAGTTCTTC. Its protein is CASSQLNGKQFF.

The V call is TRBV7-2, the J call TRBJ2-1, with D perhaps matching TRBD2 (6 bases). Germline-derived CDR1 and CDR2 are SGHTA and FQGNSA. The CDR3 contains 15 residues. Trimming shortened V by 4 bases and J by 3 bases, and 13 bases separated the two germline ends. The CDR3 nucleotides are TGTGCCAGCAGCTCCCCCCCGGGACTCTACAATGAGCAGTTCTTC. Translation: CASSSPPGLYNEQFF.

V gene TRBV7-2 combines with J gene TRBJ2-3; D gene uncertain. Germline-derived CDR1 and CDR2 are SGHTA and FQGNSA. V was trimmed by 1 base and J by 0 bases, leaving 11 bases between them. The CDR3 covers 16 residues. CDR3 sequence: CASSLGGKESTDTQYF. The CDR3 DNA follows: TGTGCCAGCAGCTTAGGTGGGAAGGAGAGCACAGATACGCAGTATTTT.

This clone was seen a few times. This chain links TRBV11-2 with TRBJ1-1; perhaps TRBD1 as D (6 bases). Germline assignment: CDR1 SGHAT and CDR2 FQNNGV. The CDR3 runs 18 residues. Trimming removed 5 bases at V and 1 base at J, with 23 bases between. The CDR3 DNA reads TGTGCCAGCAGCCTCGTACTGGGAAACGGACAGAAGAACACTGAAGCTTTCTTT. The encoded protein is CASSLVLGNGQKNTEAFF.

J is TRBJ1-2 and V is TRBV9; TRBD1 agrees at 7 bases. With V trimmed by 2 bases and J by 5 bases, 9 bases remained unmatched. This CDR3 region has 15 residues. Germline V lookup: CDR1 SGDLS, CDR2 YYNGEE. CDR3 sequence reads: CASSVSGTVDYGYTF. CDR3 nucleotide sequence: TGTGCCAGCAGCGTCTCCGGGACAGTGGATTATGGCTACACCTTC.

In DNA, the CDR3 is TGTGCCACATCCGGGGCCTCCGGGGGCGATGAGCAGTTCTTC. This translates into CATSGASGGDEQFF. V and J are TRBV10-3 and TRBJ2-1; possibly TRBD1 or TRBD2 for D (6 bases each). This CDR3 has 14 residues. CDR1 ENHRY and CDR2 SYGVKD come from the germline V gene. V was shortened by 10 bases and J by 8 bases, with 21 bases between the two germline ends.

The J gene is TRBJ1-5, the V gene TRBV6-6, with 7 positions matching TRBD1. Unmatched junction bases numbered 7, after V lost 5 bases and J lost 0 bases. CDR3 length: 16 amino acids. Germline V lookup: CDR1 MNHNY, CDR2 SVGAGI (reference sequence). CDR3 amino acids: CASSNRQGYSNQPQHF. CDR3 DNA sequence: TGTGCCAGCAGTAACCGACAGGGTTATAGCAATCAGCCCCAGCATTTT.

The chain has TRBV7-9 and TRBJ1-4, with 7 bases identical to TRBD1. Per germline, CDR1 SEHNR and CDR2 FQNEAQ (reference sequence). The CDR3 is 15 amino acids. V was clipped by 8 bases and J by 4 bases; unmatched bases: 10. The CDR3 coding sequence is TGTGCCAGCTGTATCCATGGGGACAGTAATGAAAAACTGTTTTTT. Its protein is CASCIHGDSNEKLFF.

V gene TRBV24-1 combines with J gene TRBJ2-1; 9 nucleotides agree with TRBD2. This CDR3 has 15 amino acids. Germline CDR1 KGHDR, CDR2 SFDVKD. With V trimmed by 8 bases and J by 7 bases, 11 bases remained unmatched. The CDR3 spells CATTPAGGLVNEQFF. CDR3 nucleotides: TGTGCCACCACCCCCGCGGGAGGGCTGGTGAATGAGCAGTTCTTC.

The chain is built from TRBV6-5 and TRBJ1-2; 7 positions match TRBD1. CDR3 size: 13 residues. With 6 bases clipped from V and 4 bases from J, the junction kept 5 bases outside the gene matches. Germline V gene sequence: CDR1 MNHEY, CDR2 SVGAGI. The CDR3 DNA is TGTGCCAGCAGGCCCGGACAGGCCTATGGCTACACCTTC. Translating gives CASRPGQAYGYTF.